The next 25 T cell receptor beta chains were all read from a single sample in a study of blood T cell repertoires in COVID-19. The repertoire was sequenced with immunoSEQ multiplex PCR; TCRdb's copy has only in-frame clones and lacks some. Of fewer than 300,000 clones listed, roughly 85% are singletons. Sequencing was performed on PBMCs or T cells enriched from blood (not recorded which). All receptors derive from a woman aged 45-65 years who had recovered from COVID-19.

J is TRBJ1-2 and V is TRBV19, with D possibly matching TRBD1 (5 bases). This CDR3 is 13 amino acids long. Germline lookup yields CDR1 LNHDA and CDR2 SQIVND (reference sequence). Trimming took off 4 bases at V and 5 bases at J, with 11 bases between the two ends. For the CDR3, the DNA is TGTGCCAGTAGTACAGGGATTTGGTATGGCTACACCTTC. This gives the protein CASSTGIWYGYTF.

The V and J genes are TRBV5-1 and TRBJ1-1; D is possibly TRBD1 (5 bases). The CDR3 covers 15 residues. V lost 4 bases and J lost 4, with 17 bases in between. Germline CDR1 is SGHRS and CDR2 is YFSETQ. CDR3 sequence: CASSPAGLQGTEAFF. The CDR3 DNA reads as TGCGCCAGCAGCCCGGCGGGGCTCCAGGGCACTGAAGCTTTCTTT.

This CDR3 reads CSVVGQGALNTEAFF. Here the CDR3 DNA reads TGCAGCGTTGTGGGACAGGGGGCATTGAACACTGAAGCTTTCTTT. This chain links TRBV29-1 with TRBJ1-1; 12 nucleotides agree with TRBD1. Trimming cost V 4 bases and J 0 bases; bases outside gene matches: 3. The CDR3 runs to 15 residues. Germline lookup yields CDR1 SQVTM and CDR2 ANQGSEA.

This chain joins TRBV12-3 or TRBV12-4 and TRBJ1-2; TRBD1 might be the D (6 bases). This CDR3 contains 13 residues. The V end lost 4 bases, the J end lost 8 bases, and 14 bases lay between the germline ends. In DNA form, the CDR3 reads TGTGCCAGCAGTTCGCGAGGGGGTTTCGGCTACACCTTC. Protein sequence: CASSSRGGFGYTF.

This clone was detected once. The junction departs from the called germline gene at one end, perhaps through a read error. The V call is TRBV6-7, the J call TRBJ2-2, with a weak D call TRBD1 (5 bases). TRBV6-7 belongs to the ORF category, with a function that is uncertain. CDR3 length: 20 amino acids. The CDR3 sequence is CVSSYRLDVKGSVSTGELFF. In nucleotides, the CDR3 is TGTGTCAGCAGTTACCGGCTAGACGTAAAGGGGTCGGTTTCGACCGGGGAGCTGTTTTTT.

The chain uses TRBV7-8 and TRBJ2-2; D is possibly TRBD1 (6 bases). CDR3 length equals 17 residues. The germline V gene encodes CDR1 SGHVS and CDR2 FQNEAQ. V lost 0 bases to trimming and J lost 6 bases, with 17 bases between them. CDR3 amino acids: CASSLARGGRFPGELFF. The CDR3 nucleotides read TGTGCCAGCAGCTTAGCGCGAGGGGGTCGATTTCCCGGGGAGCTGTTTTTT.

The V and J genes are TRBV29-1 and TRBJ2-7, with 9 bases that match TRBD1. The V gene's germline CDR1 is SQVTM and CDR2 ANQGSEA. V was clipped by 4 bases and J by 4 bases; unmatched bases: 2. The CDR3 loop spans 12 amino acids. The CDR3 protein is CSVGQGGYEQYF. Here the CDR3 DNA reads TGCAGCGTTGGACAGGGGGGATACGAGCAGTACTTC.

The chain couples TRBV6-2 or TRBV6-3 to TRBJ2-7, with D perhaps TRBD2 (5 bases). The CDR3 runs to 14 residues. Germline lookup yields CDR1 MNHEY and CDR2 SVGEGT. The ends were cut back, 6 bases at V and 5 bases at J, with 17 bases in the middle. CDR3 DNA sequence: TGTGCCAGCAGCGACCGCGGAGGCCGCCACGAGCAGTACTTC. Translation gives CASSDRGGRHEQYF.

The V gene is TRBV30, the J gene TRBJ2-5; TRBD1 aligns across 9 bases. The CDR3 extends over 14 amino acids. Trimming at V came to 5 bases and at J to 4 bases, leaving 8 bases not matched to a gene. Germline V gene sequence: CDR1 GTSNPN, CDR2 SVGIG (reference sequence). CDR3 in DNA: TGTGCCTGGGGGTACAGGGGGCGCAGAGAGACCCAGTACTTC. Protein product: CAWGYRGRRETQYF.

This clone appeared once. This chain connects TRBV5-4 to TRBJ2-1, with 9 bases aligning to TRBD2. CDR3 size: 15 residues. The germline CDR1 and CDR2 sequences are SGHNT and YYREEE (reference sequence). Trimming cost V 5 bases and J 4 bases; bases outside gene matches: 7. The CDR3 protein is CASRLGTSRYNEQFF. CDR3 sequence (DNA): TGTGCCAGCAGACTCGGGACTAGCCGTTACAATGAGCAGTTCTTC. Supplemented by reference TRBV5-4 and TRBJ2-1, the full variable domain reads ETGVTQSPTHLIKTRGQQVTLRCSSQSGHNTVSWYQQALGQGPQFIFQYYREEENGRGNFPPRFSGLQFPNYSSELNVNALELDDSALYLCASRLGTSRYNEQFFGPGTRLTVL.

The chain employs TRBV7-2 and TRBJ1-3; D gene ambiguous. Trimming cost V 0 bases and J 0 bases, with 3 bases left between them. The CDR3 is 14 amino acids. Looked up from germline, CDR1 is SGHTA and CDR2 is FQGNSA. The CDR3 sequence: CASSLAISGNTIYF. The CDR3 DNA reads TGTGCCAGCAGCTTAGCCATCTCTGGAAACACCATATATTTT.

The chain couples TRBV5-1 to TRBJ2-1; D call uncertain. Per the germline V gene, CDR1 is SGHRS and CDR2 is YFSETQ. The CDR3 extends over 14 amino acids. Trimming took 5 bases from V and 0 from J, leaving 9 bases between them. This CDR3 reads CASRLPSSYNEQFF. The DNA of the CDR3 is TGCGCCAGCAGACTGCCGAGCTCCTACAATGAGCAGTTCTTC. Supplemented by reference TRBV5-1 and TRBJ2-1, the full variable domain reads KAGVTQTPRYLIKTRGQQVTLSCSPISGHRSVSWYQQTPGQGLQFLFEYFSETQRNKGNFPGRFSGRQFSNSRSEMNVSTLELGDSALYLCASRLPSSYNEQFFGPGTRLTVL.

The J gene is TRBJ1-2, the V gene TRBV27; 9 bases line up with TRBD1. Losses at the gene ends were 5 bases for V and 6 bases for J; bases not matched to a gene: 7. This CDR3 is built from 14 residues. Germline V gene lookup returns CDR1 MNHEY and CDR2 SMNVEV (reference sequence). CDR3 loop: CASSGQGQKDGYTF. The CDR3 coding sequence is TGTGCCAGCAGTGGACAGGGGCAAAAGGATGGCTACACCTTC.

The rearrangement uses TRBV7-2 and TRBJ1-1; perhaps TRBD1 as D (6 bases). Trimming removed 4 bases from V and 0 bases from J, with 18 bases in between. The CDR3 is made up of 17 amino acids. In germline, CDR1 is SGHTA, CDR2 FQGNSA. The DNA of the CDR3 is TGTGCCAGCAGCTCCCCTGGTGCAGGGGTGGTGAACACTGAAGCTTTCTTT. It is translated as CASSSPGAGVVNTEAFF.

The chain is built from TRBV2 and TRBJ2-1; 7 nucleotides agree with TRBD1. Germline V gene sequence: CDR1 SNHLY, CDR2 FYNNEI. The V segment lost 7 bases and the J segment 3 bases; nucleotides outside the gene matches: 3. The CDR3 totals 13 residues. The CDR3 DNA is TGTGCCAGCACCCGGGACAGCTACAATGAGCAGTTCTTC. The encoded protein is CASTRDSYNEQFF.

This chain links TRBV7-6 with TRBJ2-1, with 8 nucleotides matching TRBD1. The CDR3 loop spans 15 amino acids. V lost 4 bases to trimming and J lost 11 bases; unmatched junction nucleotides: 13. Germline V gene data show CDR1 as SGHVS and CDR2 as FNYEAQ. CDR3 loop: CASSSKTGAGMKQFF. As DNA, the CDR3 is TGTGCCAGCAGCTCCAAGACAGGGGCGGGCATGAAGCAGTTCTTC.

For the CDR3, the DNA is TGTGCCAGTAGTATCAGGGCGGCTGCTAATGAAAAACTGTTTTTT. Its translation is CASSIRAAANEKLFF. This chain connects TRBV19 to TRBJ1-4, with D perhaps TRBD1 (5 bases). This CDR3 is built from 15 residues. V gave up 3 bases and J gave up 3 bases, with 11 bases separating them. The germline V gene encodes CDR1 LNHDA and CDR2 SQIVND (reference sequence).

The chain links TRBV12-3 or TRBV12-4 to TRBJ1-6; unclear D gene. Trimming took 5 bases from V and 6 from J, leaving 8 bases between them. The CDR3 runs to 13 residues. CDR3 nucleotide sequence: TGTGCCAGCAGTCTGGAGACTAATTCACCCCTCCACTTT. Encoded protein: CASSLETNSPLHF.

The chain links TRBV27 to TRBJ2-2; 7 bases are shared with TRBD1. The trim removed 6 bases at V and 9 bases at J, leaving 10 bases unmatched. Per germline, CDR1 MNHEY and CDR2 SMNVEV (reference sequence). The CDR3 has 14 amino acids. CDR3 sequence reads: CASSKGTVARELFF. Here the CDR3 DNA reads TGTGCCAGCAGCAAAGGGACAGTTGCCCGGGAGCTGTTTTTT.

This chain links TRBV10-3 with TRBJ1-1; TRBD1 matches 7 bases. V lost 3 bases to trimming and J lost 2 bases; unmatched junction nucleotides: 3. The length of the CDR3 is 14 residues. The germline V gene encodes CDR1 ENHRY and CDR2 SYGVKD. For the CDR3, the DNA is TGTGCCATCAGTGACAGACAGGGCAACACTGAAGCTTTCTTT. Protein: CAISDRQGNTEAFF.

The CDR3 reads CASSSGTGSPDTQYF. In DNA, the CDR3 is TGTGCCAGCAGCTCGGGGACAGGGTCCCCAGATACGCAGTATTTT. The chain carries TRBV7-6 and TRBJ2-3; 9 bases agree with TRBD1. V dropped 4 bases and J dropped 4; count of bases not matched to a gene: 6. CDR1 and CDR2 from the germline V gene are SGHVS and FNYEAQ. The CDR3 runs 15 residues.

The chain has TRBV5-6 and TRBJ1-2; 8 nucleotides match TRBD1. Germline trimming cut 4 bases from V and 8 bases from J; bases unmatched to any gene: 7. Germline V lookup: CDR1 SGHDT, CDR2 YYEEEE. CDR3 length: 13 residues. The CDR3 region is CASSNQGAGGYTF. The CDR3 coding sequence is TGTGCCAGCAGCAACCAGGGGGCGGGAGGCTACACCTTC.

The chain has TRBV7-2 and TRBJ1-6; D remains ambiguous. Trimming took off 5 bases at V and 3 bases at J, with 14 bases between the two ends. Germline loops: CDR1 SGHTA, CDR2 FQGNSA. The CDR3 is made up of 16 amino acids. The CDR3 loop is CASSLSGGNYNSPLHF. The CDR3 coding sequence is TGTGCCAGCAGCCTTAGTGGAGGAAACTATAATTCACCCCTCCACTTT. The full variable domain, rest sourced from reference TRBV7-2 and TRBJ1-6, is GAGVSQSPSNKVTEKGKDVELRCDPISGHTALYWYRQSLGQGLEFLIYFQGNSAPDKSGLPSDRFSAERTGGSVSTLTIQRTQQEDSAVYLCASSLSGGNYNSPLHFGNGTRLTVT.

The V call is TRBV29-1, the J call TRBJ2-3; no clear D. The germline CDR1 and CDR2 sequences are SQVTM and ANQGSEA. The CDR3 sequence is 11 residues long. The V gene lost 7 bases and the J gene lost 5 bases, with 10 bases spanning the gap. The CDR3 spells CSARSQDTQYF. Written as DNA, the CDR3 is TGCAGCGCCAGGTCCCAAGATACGCAGTATTTT.

The chain uses TRBV30 and TRBJ1-2, with D hard to call. The CDR3 has 12 amino acids. Trimming took off 2 bases at V and 2 bases at J, with 6 bases between the two ends. Per the germline V gene, CDR1 is GTSNPN and CDR2 is SVGIG (reference sequence). CDR3 coding DNA: TGTGCCTGGAGTCTAAAAAACTATGGCTACACCTTC. Translating gives CAWSLKNYGYTF.